A single sample gave rise to the 30 T cell receptor beta chains below, sequenced in a study of T-cell memory formation after mild COVID-19. MiXCR, run by TCRdb on the 5' RACE reads, gives a single entry per CDR3 protein. The sample shows about 170,000 distinct CDR3 sequences, over 10% of them seen only once. Sequenced material: PBMCs or a T cell subset sorted from them (not recorded which). These TCRs come from a man aged 18 to 35 who had mild COVID-19 (a few samples of this study predate the infection). Cell type and time point are not known.

This chain joins TRBV19 and TRBJ1-1; D may be TRBD1 (5 bases). Trimming took 1 base from V and 1 from J, leaving 7 bases between them. The germline CDR1 and CDR2 sequences are LNHDA and SQIVND (reference sequence). This CDR3 has 14 residues. The CDR3 nucleotides read TGTGCCAGTAGTATAGGACAGCGGAACACTGAAGCTTTCTTT. Translating gives CASSIGQRNTEAFF.

The chain combines TRBV18 with TRBJ2-3, with no clear D. Germline loops: CDR1 KGHSH, CDR2 LQKENI. This CDR3 region has 15 residues. V dropped 4 bases and J dropped 0 bases, with 11 bases sitting between them. This chain's CDR3 is CASSRSALSTDTQYF. In DNA, the CDR3 is TGTGCCAGCTCACGGTCAGCGCTGAGCACAGATACGCAGTATTTT.

This clonotype was counted ten times or more. This chain connects TRBV27 to TRBJ2-2; 9 nucleotides match TRBD1. The CDR3 extends over 14 amino acids. The germline V gene has CDR1 MNHEY and CDR2 SMNVEV (reference sequence). V was clipped by 6 bases and J by 5 bases; unmatched bases: 4. Here the CDR3 DNA reads TGTGCCAGCAGACAGGGGGCGAGAACCGGGGAGCTGTTTTTT. Its translation: CASRQGARTGELFF.

The rearrangement uses TRBV7-2 and TRBJ2-5, with TRBD1 matching 7 bases. With V trimmed by 5 bases and J by 2 bases, 11 bases remained unmatched. Germline values: CDR1 SGHTA, CDR2 FQGNSA. The CDR3 sequence is 16 residues long. In nucleotides, the CDR3 is TGTGCCAGCAGCCCCGAATGGGGCAGGGGGCAAGAGACCCAGTACTTC. Translating it yields CASSPEWGRGQETQYF.

The CDR3 is CASSTIYGYTF. The CDR3 DNA is TGTGCCAGCAGTACCATCTATGGCTACACCTTC. The J gene is TRBJ1-2, the V gene TRBV7-3; no clear D. CDR1 is SGHTA and CDR2 is FQGTGA in the germline V gene. Trimming stripped 6 bases from V and 4 bases from J, with 6 bases between. The length of the CDR3 is 11 residues.

This clonotype was observed at least ten times. The V call is TRBV4-1, the J call TRBJ2-3; TRBD2 aligns across 9 bases. The germline gives CDR1 MGHRA, CDR2 YSYEKL. The CDR3 spans 18 residues. The ends lost 2 bases at V and 2 bases at J; junction bases unmatched: 11. DNA of the CDR3: TGCGCCAGCAGCCAACTTCCGGGACTAGCATCCACCACAGATACGCAGTATTTT. Its translation is CASSQLPGLASTTDTQYF.

V is TRBV5-1 and J is TRBJ2-5; TRBD1 aligns across 9 bases. CDR3 size: 14 residues. V gave up 1 base and J gave up 7 bases; unmatched junction bases: 5. Germline CDR1 and CDR2: SGHRS and YFSETQ. CDR3 coding DNA: TGCGCCAGCAGCTTGCATCGACAGGGGGTGACCCAGTACTTC. It translates to CASSLHRQGVTQYF.

This clonotype was seen only a few times. J is TRBJ2-6 and V is TRBV5-1, with unresolved D. V lost 4 bases and J 0 bases, leaving 5 bases between the germline ends. The germline V gene has CDR1 SGHRS and CDR2 YFSETQ. This CDR3 comprises 14 residues. CDR3 in DNA: TGCGCCAGCAGCGCCACCTCTGGGGCCAACGTCCTGACTTTC. Translated, it gives CASSATSGANVLTF.

This clonotype has only a few counts. The chain combines TRBV7-2 with TRBJ2-5, with TRBD2 matching 12 bases. V was pared by 5 bases and J by 5 bases, with 6 bases of the junction left unmatched. Germline lookup yields CDR1 SGHTA and CDR2 FQGNSA. CDR3 length equals 15 residues. CDR3 amino acids: CASSPLTSGGETQYF. The DNA of the CDR3 is TGTGCCAGCAGCCCTCTGACTAGCGGGGGTGAGACCCAGTACTTC.

This chain joins TRBV27 and TRBJ1-1, with 9 nucleotides matching TRBD1. This CDR3 region has 12 residues. Trimming cost V 6 bases and J 5 bases; bases outside gene matches: 1. CDR1 is MNHEY, CDR2 SMNVEV, per germline (reference sequence). CDR3 sequence (DNA): TGTGCCAGCAGGACAGGGGGGACTGAAGCTTTCTTT. This translates into CASRTGGTEAFF.

There are a few counts of this clonotype. The chain couples TRBV6-1 to TRBJ2-2, with D tentatively TRBD1 (5 bases). The V gene's germline CDR1 is MNHNS and CDR2 SASEGT. This CDR3 is built from 16 residues. Trimming left V 7 bases short and J 1 base short, with 16 bases between. DNA of the CDR3: TGTGCCAGCAACACGAAAGGGCAGGGGAACACCGGGGAGCTGTTTTTT. Amino acid sequence: CASNTKGQGNTGELFF.

This clonotype has more than one count but fewer than ten. This sequence joins TRBV7-2 and TRBJ2-6; D is undetermined. V was pared by 2 bases and J by 0 bases, with 8 bases between. Germline CDR1 SGHTA, CDR2 FQGNSA. The CDR3 is 16 residues long. The CDR3 spells CASSLRGVSGANVLTF. The CDR3 DNA follows: TGTGCCAGCAGCTTACGTGGAGTCTCTGGGGCCAACGTCCTGACTTTC.

The chain uses TRBV18 and TRBJ2-7; TRBD1 matches 7 bases. CDR1 is KGHSH, CDR2 LQKENI, per germline. The V gene end was trimmed by 5 bases and the J gene end by 6 bases; junction bases not matched to a gene: 7. The CDR3 length is 13 residues. CDR3 loop: CASSSTGVSEQYF. DNA of the CDR3: TGTGCCAGCTCATCAACAGGGGTTAGCGAGCAGTACTTC. Full variable domain (rest looked up from reference TRBV18 and TRBJ2-7): NAGVMQNPRHLVRRRGQEARLRCSPMKGHSHVYWYRQLPEEGLKFMVYLQKENIIDESGMPKERFSAEFPKEGPSILRIQQVVRGDSAAYFCASSSTGVSEQYFGPGTRLTVT.

The chain links TRBV4-1 to TRBJ2-3, with D possibly TRBD2 on 5 matching bases. V was pared by 1 base and J by 2 bases, with 10 bases between. The CDR3 has 15 residues. Germline V gene data show CDR1 as MGHRA and CDR2 as YSYEKL. The CDR3 reads CASSQGAGLTDTQYF. The CDR3 DNA follows: TGCGCCAGCAGCCAAGGGGCAGGACTCACAGATACGCAGTATTTT.

Only a few counts were recorded for this clonotype. A much larger clone differs by one base, so this may be a read error. The chain links TRBV12-3 or TRBV12-4 to TRBJ2-5; D might be TRBD1 (6 bases). The CDR3 loop spans 13 amino acids. The DNA for the CDR3 is TGTGCCAGCAGTATCGGACAGCGCCAGACCCAGAACTTC. The encoded protein is CASSIGQRQTQNF.

The chain recombines TRBV9 with TRBJ2-1, with a tentative D call TRBD2 (7 bases). V lost 1 base to trimming and J lost 8 bases, with 10 bases between them. There are 13 residues in the CDR3. Germline CDR1 reads SGDLS; CDR2 reads YYNGEE. CDR3 DNA: TGTGCCAGCAGCGTACAGGGGAGGGATGAGCAGTTCTTC. It translates to CASSVQGRDEQFF.

A few counts support this clonotype. This rearrangement joins TRBV5-1 to TRBJ1-1; the match to TRBD1 covers 7 bases. Looked up from germline, CDR1 is SGHRS and CDR2 is YFSETQ. The CDR3 extends over 16 amino acids. Trimming removed 4 bases from V and 4 bases from J; junction bases left unmatched: 13. CDR3 sequence reads: CASSPEVTGYVTEAFF. DNA for the CDR3: TGCGCCAGCAGCCCGGAAGTGACAGGGTATGTCACTGAAGCTTTCTTT.

The CDR3 DNA reads TGCAGTGCCCCCGGACCCCTGCACACTGAAGCTTTCTTT. Residues: CSAPGPLHTEAFF. The rearrangement uses TRBV20-1 and TRBJ1-1; D call uncertain. CDR3 size: 13 residues. Trimming shortened V by 6 bases and J by 3 bases, and 14 bases separated the two germline ends. The germline V gene has CDR1 DFQATT and CDR2 SNEGSKA (reference sequence).

The chain couples TRBV6-5 to TRBJ1-2, with TRBD1 matching 8 bases. V was pared by 2 bases and J by 4 bases, with 12 bases of the junction left unmatched. Germline V lookup: CDR1 MNHEY, CDR2 SVGAGI. There are 17 residues in the CDR3. The CDR3 loop reads CASSYHRTGGRAYGYTF. The DNA for the CDR3 is TGTGCCAGCAGTTACCACCGAACAGGGGGTCGCGCCTATGGCTACACCTTC.

The chain links TRBV5-1 to TRBJ1-3; tentatively, D is TRBD1 (6 bases). Germline V gene sequence: CDR1 SGHRS, CDR2 YFSETQ. The CDR3 has 16 amino acids. The V and J ends lost 3 bases and 0 bases respectively, with 13 bases between them. The CDR3 coding sequence is TGCGCCAGCAGCTGGGGGCCATTGGGCTCTGGAAACACCATATATTTT. As protein: CASSWGPLGSGNTIYF.

The rearrangement links TRBV12-3 or TRBV12-4 to TRBJ2-1; a weak D match, TRBD2 (5 bases). The CDR3 spans 15 residues. Trimming took off 1 base at V and 6 bases at J, with 13 bases between the two ends. The DNA of the CDR3 is TGTGCCAGCAGTTTAGGGAGGTTACGGTCCAATGAGCAGTTCTTC. It translates to CASSLGRLRSNEQFF.

This clonotype was seen more than once but under ten times. J is TRBJ2-2 and V is TRBV7-2; a weak D match, TRBD2 (5 bases). The V end lost 6 bases, the J end lost 1 base, and 9 bases lay between the germline ends. Germline CDR1 reads SGHTA; CDR2 reads FQGNSA. CDR3 length equals 14 residues. CDR3 DNA: TGTGCCAGCAGTCCCGGGGAGAACACCGGGGAGCTGTTTTTT. The encoded protein is CASSPGENTGELFF.

The J gene is TRBJ2-6, the V gene TRBV20-1, with 9 bases that match TRBD1. CDR1 is DFQATT and CDR2 is SNEGSKA in the germline V gene (reference sequence). After removal of 6 bases from V and 2 bases from J, the junction contained 8 bases not matched to a gene. The CDR3 is 16 amino acids. The CDR3 loop reads CSAVGQGWAGANVLTF. In nucleotides, the CDR3 is TGCAGTGCCGTCGGACAGGGGTGGGCTGGGGCCAACGTCCTGACTTTC.

This clonotype was detected many times. This chain joins TRBV7-6 and TRBJ2-2; D is perhaps TRBD1 or TRBD2 (6 bases each). The CDR3 runs 13 residues. Trimming took off 8 bases at V and 6 bases at J, with 13 bases between the two ends. Germline-derived CDR1 and CDR2 are SGHVS and FNYEAQ. The CDR3, as DNA: TGTGCCAGCGGGGGGCAAAACTCCGGGGAGCTGTTTTTT. Its translation is CASGGQNSGELFF.

The chain uses TRBV20-1 and TRBJ1-2; D gene ambiguous. Per germline, CDR1 DFQATT and CDR2 SNEGSKA (reference sequence). This CDR3 comprises 13 residues. V was shortened by 6 bases and J by 0 bases, with 11 bases between the two germline ends. DNA for the CDR3: TGCAGTGCCAAGTCTAAGGCTAACTATGGCTACACCTTC. Its protein product is CSAKSKANYGYTF.

The chain joins TRBV7-9 to TRBJ1-2; weak D call: TRBD1 (5 bases). Germline V gene sequence: CDR1 SEHNR, CDR2 FQNEAQ (reference sequence). V lost 2 bases to trimming and J lost 8 bases, with 15 bases between them. This CDR3 region has 14 residues. The CDR3 region is CASSLPSGVGGYTF. The CDR3 nucleotides read TGTGCCAGCAGCTTACCCTCGGGGGTAGGGGGCTACACCTTC.

The chain links TRBV7-9 to TRBJ1-1, with D maybe TRBD1 (5 bases). V was cut by 1 base and J by 7 bases, with 16 bases left in between. This CDR3 spans 15 amino acids. From germline, CDR1 is SEHNR and CDR2 FQNEAQ (reference sequence). The CDR3 here is CASSLEVGRRGEAFF. For the CDR3, the DNA is TGTGCCAGCAGCTTAGAGGTGGGGCGTAGGGGTGAAGCTTTCTTT. Using reference TRBV7-9 and TRBJ1-1 for the parts outside the CDR3, the full variable domain is DTGVSQNPRHKITKRGQNVTFRCDPISEHNRLYWYRQTLGQGPEFLTYFQNEAQLEKSRLLSDRFSAERPKGSFSTLEIQRTEQGDSAMYLCASSLEVGRRGEAFFGQGTRLTVV.

The chain couples TRBV7-6 to TRBJ1-3; 11 bases line up with TRBD1. V dropped 3 bases and J dropped 1; count of bases not matched to a gene: 2. Germline CDR1 and CDR2: SGHVS and FNYEAQ. This CDR3 comprises 16 residues. The CDR3 DNA reads as TGTGCCAGCAGCTTTGGGACAGGGGGATCTGGAAACACCATATATTTT. This sequence encodes CASSFGTGGSGNTIYF. The full variable domain, with the rest looked up from reference TRBV7-6 and TRBJ1-3, is GAGVSQSPRYKVTKRGQDVALRCDPISGHVSLYWYRQALGQGPEFLTYFNYEAQQDKSGLPNDRFSAERPEGSISTLTIQRTEQRDSAMYRCASSFGTGGSGNTIYFGEGSWLTVV.

This clonotype has just a few counts. The chain uses TRBV7-9 and TRBJ1-5, with D perhaps TRBD1 (6 bases). Trimming shortened V by 2 bases and J by 2 bases, and 10 bases separated the two germline ends. Germline V CDR1 and CDR2: SEHNR, FQNEAQ (reference sequence). The CDR3 has 15 residues. The CDR3 sequence: CASSLTGSGNQPQHF. CDR3 in DNA: TGTGCCAGCAGCTTAACAGGGTCTGGCAATCAGCCCCAGCATTTT.

V is TRBV15 and J is TRBJ2-4; a weak D match, TRBD1 (6 bases). CDR3 size: 19 residues. Germline CDR1 LNHNV, CDR2 YYDKDF (reference sequence). Trimming shortened V by 1 base and J by 2 bases, and 21 bases separated the two germline ends. CDR3 DNA sequence: TGTGCCACCAGCAGAGTTGTGGCGGACAGTCTGGTTTCCAAAAACATTCAGTACTTC. Translation: CATSRVVADSLVSKNIQYF.